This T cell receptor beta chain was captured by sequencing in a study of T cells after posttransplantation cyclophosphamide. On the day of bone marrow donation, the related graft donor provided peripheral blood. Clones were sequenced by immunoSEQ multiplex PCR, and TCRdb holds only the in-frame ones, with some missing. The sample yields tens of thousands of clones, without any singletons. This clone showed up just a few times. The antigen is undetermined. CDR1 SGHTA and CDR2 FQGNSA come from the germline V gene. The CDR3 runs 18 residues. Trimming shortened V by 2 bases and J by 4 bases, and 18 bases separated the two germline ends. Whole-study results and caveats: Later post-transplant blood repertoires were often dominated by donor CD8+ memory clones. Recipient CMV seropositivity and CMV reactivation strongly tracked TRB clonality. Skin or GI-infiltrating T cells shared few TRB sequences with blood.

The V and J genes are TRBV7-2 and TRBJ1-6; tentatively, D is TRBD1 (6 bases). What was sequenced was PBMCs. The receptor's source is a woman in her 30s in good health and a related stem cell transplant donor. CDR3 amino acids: CASSLLYRVAHYNSPLHF. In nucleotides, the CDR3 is TGTGCCAGCAGCTTACTTTACAGGGTGGCCCATTATAATTCACCCCTCCACTTT.